These 19 T cell receptor beta chains were sequenced from one sample in a study of blood T cell repertoires in COVID-19. Repertoires were generated with immunoSEQ multiplex PCR, while TCRdb's copy carries only in-frame clones and drops some. The sample has 270,000 or so clones; nearly 90% are singletons. The sequencing sample was made of peripheral blood. The receptors come from a woman in her thirties with COVID-19, enrolled during active disease.

V gene TRBV7-9 combines with J gene TRBJ2-5; D perhaps matches TRBD2 (5 bases). CDR1 is SEHNR, CDR2 FQNEAQ, per germline (reference sequence). The CDR3 has 14 amino acids. Trimming took 3 bases from V and 3 from J, leaving 11 bases between them. The CDR3 reads CASSFELDKETQYF. The DNA for the CDR3 is TGTGCCAGCAGCTTCGAACTAGATAAAGAGACCCAGTACTTC.

V is TRBV15 and J is TRBJ2-7; D uncertain. This CDR3 region has 16 residues. V lost 0 bases to trimming and J lost 4 bases, with 16 bases between them. Germline V gene data show CDR1 as LNHNV and CDR2 as YYDKDF (reference sequence). Here the CDR3 reads CATSRDGWHGVYEQYF. In nucleotides, the CDR3 is TGTGCCACCAGCAGAGATGGGTGGCACGGAGTTTACGAGCAGTACTTC. The complete variable domain, with remaining parts taken from reference TRBV15 and TRBJ2-7, reads DAMVIQNPRYQVTQFGKPVTLSCSQTLNHNVMYWYQQKSSQAPKLLFHYYDKDFNNEADTPDNFQSRRPNTSFCFLDIRSPGLGDTAMYLCATSRDGWHGVYEQYFGPGTRLTVT.

The chain has TRBV19 and TRBJ1-5, with D maybe TRBD1 (5 bases). CDR1 LNHDA and CDR2 SQIVND come from the germline V gene (reference sequence). The V end was cut by 7 bases, the J end by 1 base, with 17 bases between. This CDR3 is built from 16 residues. The CDR3 coding sequence is TGTGCCAGTATTCCGGCAGGGTGGGGAAGCAATCAGCCCCAGCATTTT. Residues: CASIPAGWGSNQPQHF.

This chain connects TRBV12-3 or TRBV12-4 to TRBJ2-1; no clear D. Trimming shortened V by 4 bases and J by 4 bases, and 5 bases separated the two germline ends. The CDR3 runs to 12 residues. CDR3 in amino acids: CASSWQYNEQFF. The DNA for the CDR3 is TGTGCCAGCAGTTGGCAGTACAATGAGCAGTTCTTC.

V usage is TRBV5-5 and J usage is TRBJ2-3, with D possibly TRBD1 on 5 matching bases. The CDR3 totals 12 residues. Trimming pared 0 bases from V and 7 bases from J, leaving 6 bases between. In germline, CDR1 is SGHKS, CDR2 YYEKEE (reference sequence). The CDR3 is CASSLEGNTQYF. DNA of the CDR3: TGTGCCAGCAGCTTGGAGGGGAATACGCAGTATTTT. Using reference TRBV5-5 and TRBJ2-3 for the parts outside the CDR3, the full variable domain is DAGVTQSPTHLIKTRGQQVTLRCSPISGHKSVSWYQQVLGQGPQFIFQYYEKEERGRGNFPDRFSARQFPNYSSELNVNALLLGDSALYLCASSLEGNTQYFGPGTRLTVL.

A single count supports this clone. The chain uses TRBV4-1 and TRBJ1-1, with D unclear. The CDR3 has 17 residues. From germline, CDR1 is MGHRA and CDR2 YSYEKL. The V and J ends lost 1 base and 1 base respectively, with 16 bases between them. In DNA, the CDR3 is TGCGCCAGCAGCCAAGCACGGACTCGGACCAGGAACACTGAAGCTTTCTTT. Translating it yields CASSQARTRTRNTEAFF.

This chain connects TRBV28 to TRBJ1-1; D uncertain. V was cut by 3 bases and J by 8 bases, with 16 bases left in between. The CDR3 sequence is 14 residues long. Germline V gives CDR1 MDHEN, CDR2 SYDVKM. This CDR3 reads CASSFSLSLLEAFF. The DNA of the CDR3 is TGTGCCAGCAGTTTTTCCCTGTCTCTCCTCGAAGCTTTCTTT.

This chain connects TRBV29-1 to TRBJ1-4; D is undetermined. The CDR3 is 10 residues long. The V gene lost 5 bases and the J gene lost 7 bases, with 5 bases spanning the gap. Germline V gene data show CDR1 as SQVTM and CDR2 as ANQGSEA. The CDR3 spells CSVYSEKLFF. For the CDR3, the DNA is TGCAGCGTTTATAGTGAAAAACTGTTTTTT.

This clone was counted only a few times. The chain employs TRBV29-1 and TRBJ2-7, with D unresolved. Trimming took off 6 bases at V and 7 bases at J, with 19 bases between the two ends. Germline V gene data show CDR1 as SQVTM and CDR2 as ANQGSEA. The CDR3 totals 13 residues. DNA of the CDR3: TGCAGCGTAATTATTCGACTTGACGGTGAGCAGTACTTC. Amino acids: CSVIIRLDGEQYF.

The rearrangement uses TRBV5-4 and TRBJ2-7; possible D gene TRBD2, 6 bases. The CDR3 is 18 residues long. Germline V lookup: CDR1 SGHNT, CDR2 YYREEE (reference sequence). Trimming removed 3 bases from V and 3 bases from J, with 25 bases in between. As DNA, the CDR3 is TGTGCCAGCAGCTACAAGACCTCCCCCGGGACTGAAAGCTACGAGCAGTACTTC. This sequence encodes CASSYKTSPGTESYEQYF.

The gene calls are TRBV6-5 and TRBJ1-1, with 8 positions matching TRBD1. CDR1 is MNHEY and CDR2 is SVGAGI in the germline V gene. J was trimmed by 3 bases and V by 0 bases; bases with no gene match: 3. The CDR3 consists of 15 residues. CDR3 coding DNA: TGTGCCAGCAGTTACTCGGACAGGGCGGACACTGAAGCTTTCTTT. Protein sequence: CASSYSDRADTEAFF.

The chain carries TRBV3-1 (or the pseudogene TRBV3-2) and TRBJ1-3, with a tentative D call TRBD1 (5 bases). CDR1 is LGHDT, CDR2 YNNKEL, per germline (reference sequence). The CDR3 has 17 residues. Trimming removed 1 base at V and 0 bases at J, with 13 bases between. CDR3 sequence: CASSQVLQGPSGNTIYF. In DNA, the CDR3 is TGTGCCAGCAGCCAAGTTCTTCAGGGCCCCTCTGGAAACACCATATATTTT.

The genes are TRBV7-9 and TRBJ2-2; 9 bases line up with TRBD2. Trimming at V came to 6 bases and at J to 5 bases, leaving 7 bases not matched to a gene. The CDR3 has 15 residues. Germline CDR1 reads SEHNR; CDR2 reads FQNEAQ (reference sequence). The CDR3 loop is CASRYYSGGTGELFF. CDR3 DNA: TGTGCCAGCAGATATTATAGCGGGGGTACCGGGGAGCTGTTTTTT.

This sequence joins TRBV27 and TRBJ1-6, with unresolved D. This CDR3 region has 12 residues. Germline lookup yields CDR1 MNHEY and CDR2 SMNVEV (reference sequence). The germline V and J ends were trimmed by 2 bases and 7 bases, with 3 bases remaining between them. In DNA form, the CDR3 reads TGTGCCAGCAGTTTAACAAATTCACCCCTCCACTTT. Translation gives CASSLTNSPLHF.

This clone was seen many times. For the CDR3, the DNA is TGTGCCAGCAGAACAGGGGACTATGGCTACACCTTC. Its translation: CASRTGDYGYTF. The chain joins TRBV6-6 to TRBJ1-2; 7 bases are a match to TRBD1. Per the germline V gene, CDR1 is MNHNY and CDR2 is SVGAGI (reference sequence). CDR3 length: 12 residues. The ends lost 6 bases at V and 3 bases at J; junction bases unmatched: 1.

The chain links TRBV19 to TRBJ1-6; TRBD1 matches 8 bases. Trimming took 4 bases from V and 11 from J; bases not matched to a gene: 4. Germline lookup yields CDR1 LNHDA and CDR2 SQIVND (reference sequence). The CDR3 is 13 amino acids. CDR3 amino acids: CASSRDRRPPLHF. The CDR3 DNA follows: TGTGCCAGTAGTAGGGACAGGAGGCCACCCCTCCACTTT.

The chain is built from TRBV3-1 (or the pseudogene TRBV3-2) and TRBJ2-5; D is possibly TRBD1 (5 bases). Germline-derived CDR1 and CDR2 are LGHDT and YNNKEL (reference sequence). V lost 6 bases and J lost 1, with 12 bases in between. This CDR3 is 14 amino acids long. The CDR3 is CASSPTALQETQYF. CDR3 DNA: TGTGCCAGCAGTCCGACAGCGCTCCAAGAGACCCAGTACTTC.

The chain has TRBV9 and TRBJ2-5; the D is unclear. The CDR3 has 12 amino acids. V lost 0 bases and J 5 bases, leaving 5 bases between the germline ends. Germline V gene data show CDR1 as SGDLS and CDR2 as YYNGEE. CDR3 residues: CASSVDSETQYF. The CDR3, as DNA: TGTGCCAGCAGCGTAGACTCGGAGACCCAGTACTTC.

The rearrangement links TRBV30 to TRBJ1-2, with D hard to call. The CDR3 length is 13 residues. V dropped 2 bases and J dropped 7 bases, with 14 bases sitting between them. Germline V gene data show CDR1 as GTSNPN and CDR2 as SVGIG (reference sequence). CDR3 loop: CAWSITTSGGYTF. DNA for the CDR3: TGTGCCTGGAGTATAACTACGTCCGGTGGCTACACCTTC.